This T cell receptor beta chain was recorded in a study of blood T cell repertoires in COVID-19. Study-level background: Samples came from the United States, Italy and Spain, spanning acute and convalescent COVID-19.

Authors' processing steps: Reference gene primer amplification gave estimated nucleated cell counts. Generated by immunoSEQ multiplex PCR, the TCRdb table keeps only in-frame clones and is missing some. That table is the source of V, J and clone size, and D and trimming were worked out from the DNA. The sample has 150,000 or so clones; just over 85% are singletons. CDR3 length: 14 amino acids. CDR1 is SEHNR, CDR2 FQNEAQ, per germline (reference sequence). Unmatched junction bases numbered 9, after V lost 6 bases and J lost 4 bases. This sequence originates from a man aged 45-65 years with active or convalescent COVID-19. V gene TRBV7-9 combines with J gene TRBJ2-7, with 7 bases matching TRBD1. The sequenced material came from peripheral blood. The CDR3: CASSSGQVGYEQYF. CDR3 DNA: TGTGCCAGCAGTTCCGGACAGGTCGGTTACGAGCAGTACTTC.